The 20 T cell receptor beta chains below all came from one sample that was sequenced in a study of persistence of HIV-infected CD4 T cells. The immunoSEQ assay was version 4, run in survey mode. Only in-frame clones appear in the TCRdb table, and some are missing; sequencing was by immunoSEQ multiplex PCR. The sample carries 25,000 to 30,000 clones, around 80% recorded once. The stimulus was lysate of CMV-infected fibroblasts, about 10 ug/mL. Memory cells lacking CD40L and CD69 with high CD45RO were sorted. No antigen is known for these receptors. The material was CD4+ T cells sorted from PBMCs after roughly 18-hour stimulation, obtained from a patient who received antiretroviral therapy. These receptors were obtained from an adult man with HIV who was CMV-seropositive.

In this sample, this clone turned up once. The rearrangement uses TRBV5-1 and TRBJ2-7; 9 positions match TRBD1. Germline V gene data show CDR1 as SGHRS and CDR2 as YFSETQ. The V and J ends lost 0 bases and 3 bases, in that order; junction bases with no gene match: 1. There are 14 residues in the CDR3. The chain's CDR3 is CASSLGQGVYEQYF. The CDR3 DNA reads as TGCGCCAGCAGCTTGGGACAGGGGGTCTACGAGCAGTACTTC.

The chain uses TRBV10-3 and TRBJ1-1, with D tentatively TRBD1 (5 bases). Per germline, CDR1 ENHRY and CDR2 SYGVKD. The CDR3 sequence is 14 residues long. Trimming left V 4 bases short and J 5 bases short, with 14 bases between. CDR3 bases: TGTGCCATCAGTGGTAAGGGGCGGGAGACTGAAGCTTTCTTT. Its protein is CAISGKGRETEAFF.

CDR3 in DNA: TGTGCCAGCAGTGAAGGACGTTCCAATCAGCCCCAGCATTTT. Amino acids: CASSEGRSNQPQHF. The chain combines TRBV2 with TRBJ1-5; D uncertain. V lost 1 base and J 3 bases, leaving 7 bases between the germline ends. The CDR3 consists of 14 residues. Germline assignment: CDR1 SNHLY and CDR2 FYNNEI.

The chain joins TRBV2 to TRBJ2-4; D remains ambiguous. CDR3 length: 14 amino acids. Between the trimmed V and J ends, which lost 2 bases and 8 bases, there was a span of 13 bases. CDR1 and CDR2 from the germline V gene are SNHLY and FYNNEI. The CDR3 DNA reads TGTGCCAGCAGTGAACCGTGGAATACGGACATTCAGTACTTC. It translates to CASSEPWNTDIQYF.

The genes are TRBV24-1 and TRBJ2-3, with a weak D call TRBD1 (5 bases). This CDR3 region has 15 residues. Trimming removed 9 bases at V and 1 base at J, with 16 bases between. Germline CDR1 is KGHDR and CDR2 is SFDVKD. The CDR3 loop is CATSVKRGGTDTQYF. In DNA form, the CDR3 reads TGTGCCACCTCTGTGAAAAGGGGCGGCACAGATACGCAGTATTTT.

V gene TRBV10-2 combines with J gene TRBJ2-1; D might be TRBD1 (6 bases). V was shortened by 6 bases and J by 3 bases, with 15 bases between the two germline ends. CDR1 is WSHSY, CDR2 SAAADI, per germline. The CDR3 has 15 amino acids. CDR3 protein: CASRDIMGHYNEQFF. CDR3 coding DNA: TGCGCCAGCAGGGATATTATGGGACACTACAATGAGCAGTTCTTC.

In nucleotides, the CDR3 is TGTGCCACCGGCCGGGATGCGAACACCGGGGAGCTGTTTTTT. Its protein is CATGRDANTGELFF. V usage is TRBV19 and J usage is TRBJ2-2, with a tentative D call TRBD2 (5 bases). The CDR3 contains 14 residues. V lost 10 bases and J 0 bases, leaving 12 bases between the germline ends. Germline-derived CDR1 and CDR2 are LNHDA and SQIVND (reference sequence).

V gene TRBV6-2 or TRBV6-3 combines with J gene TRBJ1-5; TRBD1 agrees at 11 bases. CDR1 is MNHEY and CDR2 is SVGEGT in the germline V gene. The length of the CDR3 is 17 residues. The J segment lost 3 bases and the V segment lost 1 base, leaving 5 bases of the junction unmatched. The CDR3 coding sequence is TGTGCCAGCAGTTACTGGACAGGGGGCCAATCCAATCAGCCCCAGCATTTT. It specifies CASSYWTGGQSNQPQHF.

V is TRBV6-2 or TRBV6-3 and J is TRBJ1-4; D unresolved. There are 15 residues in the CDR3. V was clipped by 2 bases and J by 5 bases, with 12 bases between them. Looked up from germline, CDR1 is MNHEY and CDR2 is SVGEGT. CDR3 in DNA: TGTGCCAGCAGTTACAGAGGATTCGAGAATGAAAAACTGTTTTTT. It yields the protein CASSYRGFENEKLFF.

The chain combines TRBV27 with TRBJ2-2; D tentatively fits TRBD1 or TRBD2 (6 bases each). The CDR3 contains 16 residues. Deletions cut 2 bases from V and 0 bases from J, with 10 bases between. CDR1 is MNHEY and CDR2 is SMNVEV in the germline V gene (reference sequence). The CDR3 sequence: CASSLEGGTNTGELFF. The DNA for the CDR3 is TGTGCCAGCAGTTTAGAGGGGGGCACGAACACCGGGGAGCTGTTTTTT.

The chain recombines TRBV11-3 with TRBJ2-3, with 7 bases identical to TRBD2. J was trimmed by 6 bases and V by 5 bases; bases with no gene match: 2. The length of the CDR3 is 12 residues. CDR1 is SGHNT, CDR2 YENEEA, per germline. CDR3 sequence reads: CASSPGGDTQYF. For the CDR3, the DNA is TGTGCCAGCAGCCCCGGGGGGGATACGCAGTATTTT.

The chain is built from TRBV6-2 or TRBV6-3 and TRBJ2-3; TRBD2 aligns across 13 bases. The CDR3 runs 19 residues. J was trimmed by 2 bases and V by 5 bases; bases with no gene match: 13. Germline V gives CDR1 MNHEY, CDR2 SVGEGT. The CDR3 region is CASSNPTGLAGAFTDTQYF. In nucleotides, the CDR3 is TGTGCCAGCAGTAACCCAACCGGACTAGCGGGGGCCTTCACAGATACGCAGTATTTT.

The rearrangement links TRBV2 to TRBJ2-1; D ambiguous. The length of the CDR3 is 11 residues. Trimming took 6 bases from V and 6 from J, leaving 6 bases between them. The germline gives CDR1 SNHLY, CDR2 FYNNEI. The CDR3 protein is CASRGSNEQFF. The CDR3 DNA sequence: TGTGCCAGCAGGGGGTCCAATGAGCAGTTCTTC.

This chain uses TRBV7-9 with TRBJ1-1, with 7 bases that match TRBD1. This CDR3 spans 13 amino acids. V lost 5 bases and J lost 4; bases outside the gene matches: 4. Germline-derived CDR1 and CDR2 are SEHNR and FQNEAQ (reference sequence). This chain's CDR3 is CASSKDRSTEAFF. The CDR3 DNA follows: TGTGCCAGCAGCAAGGACAGGAGCACTGAAGCTTTCTTT. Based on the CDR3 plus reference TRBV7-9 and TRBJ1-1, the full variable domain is DTGVSQNPRHKITKRGQNVTFRCDPISEHNRLYWYRQTLGQGPEFLTYFQNEAQLEKSRLLSDRFSAERPKGSFSTLEIQRTEQGDSAMYLCASSKDRSTEAFFGQGTRLTVV.

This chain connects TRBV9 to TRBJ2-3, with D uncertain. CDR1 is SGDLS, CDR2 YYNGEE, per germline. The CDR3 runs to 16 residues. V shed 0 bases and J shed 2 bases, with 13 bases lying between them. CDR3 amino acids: CASSVGSNFYTDTQYF. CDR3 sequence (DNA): TGTGCCAGCAGCGTAGGATCCAACTTCTACACAGATACGCAGTATTTT.

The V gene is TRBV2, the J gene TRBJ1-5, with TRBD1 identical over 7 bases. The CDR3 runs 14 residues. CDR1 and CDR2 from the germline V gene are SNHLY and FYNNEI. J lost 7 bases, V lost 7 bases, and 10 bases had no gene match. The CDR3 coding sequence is TGTGCCAGCAAAGGACAGGTAGCAGGGCAGCCCCAGCATTTT. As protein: CASKGQVAGQPQHF.

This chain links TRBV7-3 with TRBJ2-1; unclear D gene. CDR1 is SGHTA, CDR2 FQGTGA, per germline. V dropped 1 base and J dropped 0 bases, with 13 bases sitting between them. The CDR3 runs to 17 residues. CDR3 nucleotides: TGTGCCAGCAGCTTAAGTCCCCTTTCGAGCTCCTACAATGAGCAGTTCTTC. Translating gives CASSLSPLSSSYNEQFF.

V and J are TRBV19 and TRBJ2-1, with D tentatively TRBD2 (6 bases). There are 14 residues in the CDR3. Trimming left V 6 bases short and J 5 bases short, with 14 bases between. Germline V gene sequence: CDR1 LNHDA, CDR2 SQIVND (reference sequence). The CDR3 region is CASRRDLFNNEQFF. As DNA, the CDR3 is TGTGCCAGTAGAAGGGACTTATTCAACAATGAGCAGTTCTTC.

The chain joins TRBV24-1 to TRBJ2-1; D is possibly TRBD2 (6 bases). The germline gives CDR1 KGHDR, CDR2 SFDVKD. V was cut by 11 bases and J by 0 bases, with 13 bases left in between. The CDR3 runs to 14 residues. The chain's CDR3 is CAIGGVVSYNEQFF. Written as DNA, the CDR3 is TGTGCCATAGGAGGGGTAGTCTCCTACAATGAGCAGTTCTTC.

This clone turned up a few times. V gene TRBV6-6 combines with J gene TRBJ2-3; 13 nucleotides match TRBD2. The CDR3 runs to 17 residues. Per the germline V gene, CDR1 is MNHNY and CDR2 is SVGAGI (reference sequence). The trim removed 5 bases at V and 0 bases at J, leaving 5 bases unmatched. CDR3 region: CASSRTSGGGSTDTQYF. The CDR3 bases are TGTGCCAGCAGTCGGACTAGCGGGGGCGGCAGCACAGATACGCAGTATTTT.